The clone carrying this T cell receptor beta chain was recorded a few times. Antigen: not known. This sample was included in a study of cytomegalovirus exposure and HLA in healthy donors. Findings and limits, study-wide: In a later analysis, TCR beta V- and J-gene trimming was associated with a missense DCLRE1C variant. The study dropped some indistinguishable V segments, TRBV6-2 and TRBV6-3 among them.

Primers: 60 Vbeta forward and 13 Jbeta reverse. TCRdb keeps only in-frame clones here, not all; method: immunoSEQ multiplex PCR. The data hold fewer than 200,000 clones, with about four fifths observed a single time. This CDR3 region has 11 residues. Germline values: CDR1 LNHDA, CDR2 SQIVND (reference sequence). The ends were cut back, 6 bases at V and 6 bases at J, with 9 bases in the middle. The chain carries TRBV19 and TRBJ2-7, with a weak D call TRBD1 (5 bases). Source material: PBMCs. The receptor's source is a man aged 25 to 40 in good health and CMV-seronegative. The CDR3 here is CASRTGAEQYF. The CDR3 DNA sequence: TGTGCCAGTAGAACAGGAGCCGAGCAGTACTTC.